Below, one T cell receptor (beta chain) is given with its context. Its antigen is not known. The data derive from a study of CD8 T cells in Susac syndrome. Findings and caveats of the study: The study recognized that the number of individuals in its TCR sequencing and HLA analysis was relatively small. It was in TEMRA cells and active patients that Susac CD8+ clonal expansion peaked.

cDNA came from about 0.5 to 1 ug RNA primed by random hexamers. Across 54 Vbeta and 13 Jbeta, TCR beta CDR3 was amplified with immunoSEQ multiplex PCR. TCRdb itself ran the immunoSEQ multiplex PCR reads through MiXCR, one entry per CDR3 protein. The table has approximately 190,000 distinct CDR3 sequences, roughly 94% seen once; the top ten hold around 0.16%. TEMRA cells were FACS-enriched, unlike CD8+ and CD4+ T cells, which were negatively isolated. Per germline, CDR1 MDHEN and CDR2 SYDVKM. V was clipped by 1 base and J by 2 bases; unmatched bases: 2. The length of the CDR3 is 15 residues. The sequencing input was CD8+ T cells from PBMCs. The TCR originated in a human donor with Susac syndrome. The chain couples TRBV28 to TRBJ2-7; 10 bases line up with TRBD1. CDR3 in DNA: TGTGCCAGCAGTTTATCCGGGACAGGGGCCTACGAGCAGTACTTC. Residues: CASSLSGTGAYEQYF.